What follows describes a single TCR beta chain. Its antigen is currently unknown. CDR3 length equals 17 residues. Looked up from germline, CDR1 is SNHLY and CDR2 is FYNNEI. This sample is drawn from a study of cytomegalovirus exposure and HLA in healthy donors. Findings of the study overall: The authors reported that TCR beta sequences could predict HLA-A and HLA-B alleles. These predictions were accurate for most subjects in the first cohort.

PCR employed 60 Vbeta and 13 Jbeta primers. Some clones are missing from TCRdb's copy, which holds only in-frame ones; the method was immunoSEQ multiplex PCR. This table holds approximately 180,000 clones, under 80% found once. The receptor's source is a woman aged 45 to 65 in good health and CMV-seropositive. The sequenced sample was PBMCs. The chain couples TRBV2 to TRBJ2-5; 7 nucleotides agree with TRBD2. The J call is doubtful: the DNA matches TRBJ2-7 better. The CDR3, as DNA: TGTGCCAGCAGTTTTCCGTTCCCGGGACTACCCTACTACGAGCAGTACTTC. Translation gives CASSFPFPGLPYYEQYF.